A single sample is the source of the 17 T cell receptor beta chains below, sequenced in a study of cytomegalovirus exposure and HLA in healthy donors. PCR was performed using 60 Vbeta and 13 Jbeta primers. Repertoires were generated with immunoSEQ multiplex PCR, while TCRdb's copy carries only in-frame clones and drops some. The table has 150,000 or so clones, 84% seen once. The sequenced sample was PBMCs. The receptors were sampled from a man between 18 and 35 years old in good health and CMV-seronegative.

The V and J genes are TRBV19 and TRBJ1-1; D is unclear. The CDR3 spans 13 residues. Germline CDR1 reads LNHDA; CDR2 reads SQIVND (reference sequence). Trimming took off 3 bases at V and 8 bases at J, with 13 bases between the two ends. The CDR3 DNA reads as TGTGCCAGTAGTATCGGGGTCCCTGGAGAAGCTTTCTTT. Translation: CASSIGVPGEAFF.

The rearrangement joins TRBV7-9 to TRBJ2-3, with 10 bases identical to TRBD1. The V gene's germline CDR1 is SEHNR and CDR2 FQNEAQ (reference sequence). This CDR3 spans 15 amino acids. The ends lost 5 bases at V and 4 bases at J; junction bases unmatched: 6. CDR3 DNA: TGTGCCAGCAGCCAGGGACAGGGGAGGGCAGATACGCAGTATTTT. This gives the protein CASSQGQGRADTQYF.

The rearrangement links TRBV18 to TRBJ2-1; 7 bases align to TRBD1. CDR3 size: 14 residues. After removal of 4 bases from V and 5 bases from J, the junction contained 5 bases not matched to a gene. From germline, CDR1 is KGHSH and CDR2 LQKENI. The CDR3 region has the DNA TGTGCCAGCTCACAACAGGGGCGGGACAATGAGCAGTTCTTC. This encodes CASSQQGRDNEQFF.

The J gene is TRBJ2-1, the V gene TRBV19; 7 nucleotides align to TRBD1. The V gene's germline CDR1 is LNHDA and CDR2 SQIVND (reference sequence). The CDR3 is made up of 16 amino acids. Trimming removed 4 bases from V and 0 bases from J; junction bases left unmatched: 6. As DNA, the CDR3 is TGTGCCAGTAGTACCGCCCAGGGGGTCTCCTACAATGAGCAGTTCTTC. Residues: CASSTAQGVSYNEQFF.

The genes are TRBV30 and TRBJ1-6, with 7 bases that match TRBD1. Germline V lookup: CDR1 GTSNPN, CDR2 SVGIG (reference sequence). The CDR3 is 15 residues long. V trimming: 2 bases; J trimming: 10 bases; junction bases outside the gene matches: 11. The CDR3 is CAWSYPSTGRSPLHF. CDR3 sequence (DNA): TGTGCCTGGAGTTATCCTTCGACAGGGCGATCACCCCTCCACTTT. The entire variable domain, with the rest obtained from reference TRBV30 and TRBJ1-6, is as follows: SQTIHQWPATLVQPVGSPLSLECTVEGTSNPNLYWYRQAAGRGLQLLFYSVGIGQISSEVPQNLSASRPQDRQFILSSKKLLLSDSGFYLCAWSYPSTGRSPLHFGNGTRLTVT.

The chain has TRBV6-5 and TRBJ1-1; maybe TRBD1 (6 bases). Germline CDR1 and CDR2: MNHEY and SVGAGI. The CDR3 spans 14 residues. The V gene lost 0 bases and the J gene lost 4 bases, with 9 bases spanning the gap. The CDR3 DNA follows: TGTGCCAGCAGTTACTCGACAGGTTCCACTGAAGCTTTCTTT. It codes for CASSYSTGSTEAFF.

This clone was counted only a few times. V and J are TRBV28 and TRBJ1-5; TRBD1 matches at 7 bases. After removal of 5 bases from V and 3 bases from J, the junction contained 10 bases not matched to a gene. The CDR3 covers 16 residues. The germline V gene has CDR1 MDHEN and CDR2 SYDVKM. CDR3 sequence reads: CASSPDRVGDNQPQHF. The DNA of the CDR3 is TGTGCCAGCAGTCCCGACAGGGTCGGTGACAATCAGCCCCAGCATTTT.

This sequence joins TRBV27 and TRBJ2-2; 7 nucleotides line up with TRBD2. V lost 6 bases, J lost 7 bases, and 11 bases stayed unmatched. The CDR3 has 15 residues. Germline values: CDR1 MNHEY, CDR2 SMNVEV (reference sequence). The CDR3 DNA sequence: TGTGCCAGCAGACAGCGGGGACTCAGCTTCGGGGAGCTGTTTTTT. It encodes CASRQRGLSFGELFF.

The chain combines TRBV5-4 with TRBJ2-1; 8 bases agree with TRBD2. The germline V gene encodes CDR1 SGHNT and CDR2 YYREEE (reference sequence). This CDR3 comprises 14 residues. V was pared by 4 bases and J by 6 bases, with 6 bases of the junction left unmatched. The CDR3 loop reads CASSPAGGSNEQFF. In DNA form, the CDR3 reads TGTGCCAGCAGCCCGGCGGGGGGCTCCAATGAGCAGTTCTTC.

CDR3 sequence (DNA): TGTGCCAGCAGGGAAGGGGTCTATAATACGCTCTACGAGCAGTACTTC. Protein sequence: CASREGVYNTLYEQYF. The chain recombines TRBV27 with TRBJ2-7; possibly TRBD1 for D (5 bases). Trimming took off 6 bases at V and 3 bases at J, with 21 bases between the two ends. The germline CDR1 and CDR2 sequences are MNHEY and SMNVEV (reference sequence). The CDR3 spans 16 residues.

For the CDR3, the DNA is TGTGCCAGCTCACACGGACAGGGGGAAGATGGCTACACCTTC. Translation gives CASSHGQGEDGYTF. V usage is TRBV18 and J usage is TRBJ1-2, with 10 bases that match TRBD1. The V segment lost 4 bases and the J segment 6 bases; nucleotides outside the gene matches: 5. The CDR3 consists of 14 residues. CDR1 is KGHSH, CDR2 LQKENI, per germline.

This sequence joins TRBV5-4 and TRBJ2-1; 13 bases fit TRBD2. Germline lookup yields CDR1 SGHNT and CDR2 YYREEE (reference sequence). V dropped 3 bases and J dropped 7; count of bases not matched to a gene: 19. The CDR3 runs 20 residues. The CDR3 reads CASSSPGGLAGTGVWNEQFF. CDR3 bases: TGTGCCAGCAGCTCCCCTGGGGGACTAGCGGGAACAGGAGTCTGGAATGAGCAGTTCTTC. The full variable domain, its missing parts supplied by reference TRBV5-4 and TRBJ2-1, is ETGVTQSPTHLIKTRGQQVTLRCSSQSGHNTVSWYQQALGQGPQFIFQYYREEENGRGNFPPRFSGLQFPNYSSELNVNALELDDSALYLCASSSPGGLAGTGVWNEQFFGPGTRLTVL.

This clone was recorded only once. The gene calls are TRBV5-5 and TRBJ1-2, with 9 nucleotides matching TRBD1. J lost 7 bases, V lost 3 bases, and 7 bases had no gene match. Germline V lookup: CDR1 SGHKS, CDR2 YYEKEE (reference sequence). The CDR3 sequence is 14 residues long. The CDR3 nucleotides read TGTGCCAGCAGCTACACCAGGGGACAGGGTGGCTACACCTTC. The encoded protein is CASSYTRGQGGYTF.

This sequence joins TRBV27 and TRBJ2-3, with 7 bases lining up with TRBD1. The CDR3 loop spans 18 amino acids. Germline CDR1 reads MNHEY; CDR2 reads SMNVEV (reference sequence). Trimming removed 4 bases from V and 2 bases from J; junction bases left unmatched: 15. The CDR3 coding sequence is TGTGCCAGCAGTTCAGACAGGGTGATGAGGGGGCCCACAGATACGCAGTATTTT. This encodes CASSSDRVMRGPTDTQYF.

This chain links TRBV25-1 with TRBJ1-4; D is undetermined. In germline, CDR1 is MGHDK, CDR2 SYGVNS. The CDR3 has 16 residues. V was cut by 2 bases and J by 11 bases, with 21 bases left in between. The CDR3 loop reads CASSELGSRKCWKLFF. CDR3 sequence (DNA): TGTGCCAGCAGTGAACTAGGCTCCCGAAAATGTTGGAAACTGTTTTTT.

The chain combines TRBV19 with TRBJ2-3; a weak D match, TRBD2 (5 bases). Germline lookup yields CDR1 LNHDA and CDR2 SQIVND (reference sequence). V lost 6 bases to trimming and J lost 5 bases, with 12 bases between them. CDR3 length: 13 amino acids. Written as DNA, the CDR3 is TGTGCCAGTAGAAGGCCCAGCGGAGATACGCAGTATTTT. This sequence encodes CASRRPSGDTQYF.

This clone came up a few times. This chain links TRBV6-4 with TRBJ2-1, with D maybe TRBD1 (6 bases). V lost 4 bases to trimming and J lost 6 bases, with 13 bases between them. The CDR3 covers 14 residues. Germline loops: CDR1 MRHNA, CDR2 SNTAGT. CDR3 sequence: CASSGNREGNEQFF. DNA of the CDR3: TGTGCCAGCAGTGGCAACAGGGAAGGCAATGAGCAGTTCTTC.